The next 22 T cell receptor beta chains were all read from a single sample in a study of cytomegalovirus exposure and HLA in healthy donors. It was with 60 Vbeta and 13 Jbeta primers that the PCR ran. Only in-frame clones appear in the TCRdb table, and some are missing; sequencing was by immunoSEQ multiplex PCR. The sample contains under 200,000 clones, 80% of which appear only once. Sequencing was performed on PBMCs. All receptors come from a man aged 30 to 39 in good health and CMV-seronegative.

In this sample, this clone turned up a few times. This chain links TRBV6-5 with TRBJ2-3; D is uncertain. Germline V gene lookup returns CDR1 MNHEY and CDR2 SVGAGI. The CDR3 sequence is 12 residues long. V was clipped by 4 bases and J by 9 bases, with 11 bases between them. The CDR3 here is CASSSTVGTQYF. Here the CDR3 DNA reads TGTGCCAGCAGTTCCACTGTCGGGACGCAGTATTTT.

This clone was observed once. CDR3 coding DNA: TGTGCCTGGAGGGGCGCCAACTATGGCTACACCTTC. This codes for CAWRGANYGYTF. The rearrangement links TRBV30 to TRBJ1-2; D not resolved. V lost 3 bases, J lost 2 bases, and 7 bases lay in between. CDR3 length: 12 amino acids. The germline V gene has CDR1 GTSNPN and CDR2 SVGIG (reference sequence).

CDR3 amino acids: CASSVRGENEKLFF. CDR3 in DNA: TGTGCCAGCAGCGTTCGGGGTGAGAATGAAAAACTGTTTTTT. V usage is TRBV9 and J usage is TRBJ1-4; D gene ambiguous. CDR3 length equals 14 residues. Germline-derived CDR1 and CDR2 are SGDLS and YYNGEE. Trimming shortened V by 2 bases and J by 5 bases, and 10 bases separated the two germline ends.

J is TRBJ2-3 and V is TRBV15, with 9 bases lining up with TRBD1. Trimming took 4 bases from V and 3 from J; bases not matched to a gene: 8. The germline V gene encodes CDR1 LNHNV and CDR2 YYDKDF (reference sequence). This CDR3 is built from 16 residues. Here the CDR3 reads CATSTDRDRVTDTQYF. CDR3 DNA sequence: TGTGCCACCAGCACAGATCGGGACAGGGTTACAGATACGCAGTATTTT.

This rearrangement joins TRBV27 to TRBJ1-5, with 12 bases aligning to TRBD1. V lost 7 bases, J lost 6 bases, and 10 bases stayed unmatched. Germline values: CDR1 MNHEY, CDR2 SMNVEV (reference sequence). CDR3 length equals 16 residues. CDR3 loop: CASTRSGTGGGQPQHF. Written as DNA, the CDR3 is TGTGCCAGCACCCGTTCCGGGACAGGGGGCGGTCAGCCCCAGCATTTT.

V usage is TRBV30 and J usage is TRBJ1-3; TRBD1 matches at 9 bases. CDR3 length: 14 amino acids. CDR1 and CDR2 from the germline V gene are GTSNPN and SVGIG (reference sequence). V gave up 2 bases and J gave up 4 bases; unmatched junction bases: 3. The CDR3 bases are TGTGCCTGGAGTATAGGGACAGGGGGAAACACCATATATTTT. Translating gives CAWSIGTGGNTIYF.

This chain uses TRBV5-1 with TRBJ2-5; D gene unclear. Germline V CDR1 and CDR2: SGHRS, YFSETQ. The V end lost 0 bases, the J end lost 5 bases, and 8 bases lay between the germline ends. The CDR3 totals 13 residues. CDR3 protein: CASSLALGETQYF. The DNA of the CDR3 is TGCGCCAGCAGCTTGGCCCTCGGTGAGACCCAGTACTTC.

V gene TRBV18 combines with J gene TRBJ2-7; no clear D gene. Deletions cut 6 bases from V and 0 bases from J, with 9 bases between. CDR1 and CDR2 (germline): KGHSH, LQKENI. The CDR3 sequence is 13 residues long. The CDR3 bases are TGTGCCAGCTCCTATCAAAGCTCCTACGAGCAGTACTTC. Amino acids: CASSYQSSYEQYF. Looking up the rest from reference TRBV18 and TRBJ2-7 gives the full variable domain: NAGVMQNPRHLVRRRGQEARLRCSPMKGHSHVYWYRQLPEEGLKFMVYLQKENIIDESGMPKERFSAEFPKEGPSILRIQQVVRGDSAAYFCASSYQSSYEQYFGPGTRLTVT.

The chain uses TRBV27 and TRBJ1-2; the D is unclear. V was clipped by 5 bases and J by 0 bases, with 10 bases between them. Germline CDR1 reads MNHEY; CDR2 reads SMNVEV (reference sequence). The CDR3 covers 14 residues. CDR3 nucleotides: TGTGCCAGCAGTCGGCGACATACTAACTATGGCTACACCTTC. Residues: CASSRRHTNYGYTF.

The rearrangement links TRBV6-1 to TRBJ2-3, with D tentatively TRBD1 (6 bases). V gave up 5 bases and J gave up 3 bases, with 15 bases separating them. The CDR3 is 15 residues long. Germline assignment: CDR1 MNHNS and CDR2 SASEGT. The CDR3: CASSLGQFGTDTQYF. In DNA form, the CDR3 reads TGTGCCAGCAGTCTGGGACAATTTGGAACAGATACGCAGTATTTT.

This clone was observed a handful of times. The chain couples TRBV6-5 to TRBJ1-4, with 12 bases matching TRBD1. Germline V gene sequence: CDR1 MNHEY, CDR2 SVGAGI. This CDR3 region has 15 residues. Trimming took 5 bases from V and 10 from J; bases not matched to a gene: 8. CDR3 loop: CASSATGTGGAKLFF. The CDR3 DNA sequence: TGTGCCAGCAGTGCCACCGGGACAGGGGGCGCAAAACTGTTTTTT.

This clone showed up just a few times. V usage is TRBV2 and J usage is TRBJ2-1, with 11 nucleotides matching TRBD2. With 4 bases clipped from V and 8 bases from J, the junction kept 10 bases outside the gene matches. CDR1 and CDR2 from the germline V gene are SNHLY and FYNNEI. The CDR3 is 16 amino acids. CDR3: CASSGSLAGVRDEQFF. For the CDR3, the DNA is TGTGCCAGCAGTGGGTCACTAGCGGGAGTTCGAGATGAGCAGTTCTTC. Full variable domain (outside the CDR3, taken from reference TRBV2 and TRBJ2-1): EPEVTQTPSHQVTQMGQEVILRCVPISNHLYFYWYRQILGQKVEFLVSFYNNEISEKSEIFDDQFSVERPDGSNFTLKIRSTKLEDSAMYFCASSGSLAGVRDEQFFGPGTRLTVL.

The chain has TRBV7-6 and TRBJ2-3; 9 bases map to TRBD1. V was pared by 5 bases and J by 4 bases, with 10 bases of the junction left unmatched. CDR3 length: 16 residues. Germline V gene data show CDR1 as SGHVS and CDR2 as FNYEAQ. The CDR3 region is CASSPWTGVLPDTQYF. The CDR3 DNA is TGTGCCAGCAGCCCCTGGACAGGGGTCCTCCCAGATACGCAGTATTTT.

This chain joins TRBV30 and TRBJ2-7; 10 positions match TRBD2. V lost 1 base, J lost 3 bases, and 3 bases stayed unmatched. Germline values: CDR1 GTSNPN, CDR2 SVGIG (reference sequence). The CDR3 has 14 residues. In DNA form, the CDR3 reads TGTGCCTGGAGTGAGGAGCGGGAGGGCTACGAGCAGTACTTC. It is translated as CAWSEEREGYEQYF. The entire variable domain, with the rest obtained from reference TRBV30 and TRBJ2-7, is as follows: SQTIHQWPATLVQPVGSPLSLECTVEGTSNPNLYWYRQAAGRGLQLLFYSVGIGQISSEVPQNLSASRPQDRQFILSSKKLLLSDSGFYLCAWSEEREGYEQYFGPGTRLTVT.

The chain uses TRBV4-3 and TRBJ1-2, with D perhaps TRBD1 (5 bases). With 3 bases removed from V and 4 bases from J, the gap between germline ends came to 15 bases. The CDR3 contains 15 residues. CDR1 is LGHNA, CDR2 YSLEER, per germline. CDR3 DNA: TGCGCCAGCAGCCAGGATTTGACAGCCGGCTATGGCTACACCTTC. Translation gives CASSQDLTAGYGYTF.

The genes are TRBV5-1 and TRBJ2-6; 9 nucleotides agree with TRBD1. After removal of 4 bases from V and 2 bases from J, the junction contained 7 bases not matched to a gene. Germline V lookup: CDR1 SGHRS, CDR2 YFSETQ. This CDR3 contains 17 residues. CDR3 sequence reads: CASSPHRQGAGANVLTF. In nucleotides, the CDR3 is TGCGCCAGCAGCCCGCATCGACAGGGGGCTGGGGCCAACGTCCTGACTTTC.

This clone has only one observation. This sequence joins TRBV27 and TRBJ2-2; a possible D gene is TRBD2 (5 bases). The CDR3 has 15 amino acids. Trimming removed 6 bases from V and 5 bases from J, with 16 bases in between. Germline V gene lookup returns CDR1 MNHEY and CDR2 SMNVEV (reference sequence). CDR3 in amino acids: CASSTTAGLTGELFF. Written as DNA, the CDR3 is TGTGCCAGCAGCACTACGGCGGGTTTAACCGGGGAGCTGTTTTTT.

The V gene is TRBV2, the J gene TRBJ2-2; TRBD2 aligns across 8 bases. The CDR3 contains 15 residues. The germline gives CDR1 SNHLY, CDR2 FYNNEI. The junction had 9 bases not matched to a gene; V was cut back by 8 bases and J by 4 bases. For the CDR3, the DNA is TGTGCCAGCGGACAGCGGGAGACGGGCACCGGGGAGCTGTTTTTT. This encodes CASGQRETGTGELFF.

This clone was recorded only once. The V gene is TRBV30, the J gene TRBJ2-1; possibly TRBD2 for D (5 bases). Looked up from germline, CDR1 is GTSNPN and CDR2 is SVGIG (reference sequence). CDR3 size: 13 residues. V dropped 7 bases and J dropped 3 bases, with 13 bases sitting between them. CDR3 in amino acids: CALGRTYYNEQFF. CDR3 bases: TGTGCCTTGGGCAGGACTTACTACAATGAGCAGTTCTTC.

This clone was recorded a few times. This rearrangement joins TRBV4-3 to TRBJ2-7, with TRBD2 matching over 10 bases. V gave up 0 bases and J gave up 5 bases; unmatched junction bases: 4. CDR3 length equals 15 residues. Germline V gives CDR1 LGHNA, CDR2 YSLEER. The CDR3: CASSQDLAGADEQYF. CDR3 coding DNA: TGCGCCAGCAGCCAAGACCTAGCGGGAGCCGACGAGCAGTACTTC.

This clone was recorded once. The rearrangement joins TRBV11-3 to TRBJ2-5; 7 bases align to TRBD2. This CDR3 spans 13 amino acids. The germline V gene encodes CDR1 SGHNT and CDR2 YENEEA. Trimming took 4 bases from V and 4 from J; bases not matched to a gene: 3. The DNA for the CDR3 is TGTGCCAGCAGCTCGGCGGGAGTAGAGACCCAGTACTTC. Its protein is CASSSAGVETQYF.

This clone was seen only once. The chain recombines TRBV29-1 with TRBJ2-3; 8 bases are a match to TRBD2. The germline CDR1 and CDR2 sequences are SQVTM and ANQGSEA. This CDR3 is built from 14 residues. Trimming removed 6 bases from V and 0 bases from J; junction bases left unmatched: 5. As DNA, the CDR3 is TGCAGCGTCACTAGCGGATCAAGCACAGATACGCAGTATTTT. Its translation: CSVTSGSSTDTQYF.